This TCR beta chain was captured by sequencing in a study of circulating CD8 cells and anti-PD-1 response in melanoma. Study-wide background: Of approximately 13 patients, seven got anti-PD-1 first and six had prior therapy.

There are 15 residues in the CDR3. Germline V CDR1 and CDR2: KGHSH, LQKENI. By share, this clonotype ranks as large. Germline and junction disagree at one end, which may indicate a read error. The QIAseq Immune Repertoire TCR panel built the libraries from approximately 16 ng of total RNA. Via MiXCR, TCRdb re-called the reads, giving one row per CDR3 protein. The profile shows 850 or so distinct CDR3 sequences, roughly 5.6% of them singletons. Live CD3+CD8+TCRalphabeta+ cells were sorted into four subsets by PD-1 and/or TIGIT. This material consisted of CD8+ T cells from PBMCs, taken at baseline or after one month of anti-PD-1 therapy (not recorded which). This rearrangement joins TRBV18 to TRBJ2-3; D possibly corresponds to TRBD2 (5 bases). This TCR was recovered from a human donor with melanoma. The CDR3 region is CASSSPPGDADTQYF. The DNA for the CDR3 is TGTGCCAGCTCATCACCTCCCGGGGATGCAGATACGCAGTATTTT. Full variable domain (remainder filled in from reference TRBV18 and TRBJ2-3): NAGVMQNPRHLVRRRGQEARLRCSPMKGHSHVYWYRQLPEEGLKFMVYLQKENIIDESGMPKERFSAEFPKEGPSILRIQQVVRGDSAAYFCASSSPPGDADTQYFGPGTRLTVL.